This T cell receptor beta chain was captured in a study of T cells in Graves' hyperthyroidism and ophthalmopathy. In the study overall: Peripheral blood specimens were obtained at initial diagnosis, prior to any treatment. Overall study results and limits: Also found in blood were most expanded thyroid clonotypes above 0.001.

There are many counts of this clonotype. Its antigen is currently unknown. From RNA transcripts, TCR beta CDR3 regions were amplified. The study used the HTBI primer set for a first-round RT-PCR of the TCR CDR3. TCRdb ran MiXCR on the multiplex PCR reads and lists one entry per CDR3 protein. The sample comprises some 400,000 distinct CDR3 sequences, approximately 15% of which are singletons, and more than 20% rests with the top ten. The length of the CDR3 is 10 residues. The V end lost 7 bases, the J end lost 8 bases, and 6 bases lay between the germline ends. Germline V CDR1 and CDR2: SNHLY, FYNNEI. V usage is TRBV2 and J usage is TRBJ2-1; D call uncertain. The clonotype was recovered from a man younger than 45 with Graves' hyperthyroidism that later progressed to Graves' ophthalmopathy. Sequencing was performed on blood. DNA of the CDR3: TGTGCCAGCATCCTTCATGAGCAGTTCTTC. It translates to CASILHEQFF. The full variable domain, completed using reference TRBV2 and TRBJ2-1, is EPEVTQTPSHQVTQMGQEVILRCVPISNHLYFYWYRQILGQKVEFLVSFYNNEISEKSEIFDDQFSVERPDGSNFTLKIRSTKLEDSAMYFCASILHEQFFGPGTRLTVL.